The next 5 T cell receptor delta chains were all read from a single sample in a study of gamma-delta T cells after stem cell transplantation. With CATT, TCRdb re-called clones from the RT-PCR reads. The sample contains approximately 2,700 delta-chain clones, around 5% of which appear only once. The sample was gamma-delta T cells. The origin of the receptors is a human donor. It is not recorded whose cells these are; they may come from a transplant donor.

To note about this clone: TCRdb's listed protein matches a much larger clone and diverges from this DNA's translation at residue 9, likely through a read error; the protein shown comes from the DNA. The chain couples TRDV2 to TRDJ1; the D is unclear. The V end was cut by 3 bases, the J end by 9 bases, with 28 bases between. The CDR3 runs 17 residues. CDR1 is GEAIGNYY, CDR2 EKD, per germline. CDR3 sequence reads: CACDRLLRRGTPPELIF. CDR3 DNA sequence: TGTGCCTGTGACCGCTTGCTACGACGGGGTACTCCCCCTGAACTCATCTTT.

Turning to this clone: One base separates it from a far larger clone, so it is likely a read error. The same CDR3 can be traced to other DNA sequences in this sample. The chain joins TRDV2 to TRDJ1; D is unclear. Germline CDR1 reads GEAIGNYY; CDR2 reads EKD. The CDR3 consists of 15 residues. In DNA, the CDR3 is TGTGCCTGTGACCCCCTATACTCGAACACCGATAAACTCATCTTC. This gives the protein CACDPLYSNTDKLIF.

This clone turned up a few times. The protein that TCRdb holds for this DNA derives from a much larger clone and differs from the translated DNA at residue 5, which likely indicates a read error; the protein shown here is translated from the DNA. The V gene is TRDV2, the J gene TRDJ1, with D maybe TRDD3 (6 bases). This CDR3 has 19 residues. Between the trimmed V and J ends, which lost 3 bases and 0 bases, there was a span of 25 bases. CDR1 and CDR2 from the germline V gene are GEAIGNYY and EKD. This CDR3 is CACDAVSTLGGLYTDKLIF. The CDR3 DNA reads TGTGCCTGTGACGCCGTGTCTACGTTGGGGGGGCTGTACACCGATAAACTCATCTTT.

Notes on this clone: This DNA's translation and the protein TCRdb lists, from a much larger clone, do not match at residue 12, likely due to a read error; the protein shown is translated from the DNA. The chain couples TRDV2 to TRDJ1; 9 bases agree with TRDD3. The CDR3 has 19 residues. With V trimmed by 3 bases and J by 0 bases, 16 bases remained unmatched. CDR1 is GEAIGNYY and CDR2 is EKD in the germline V gene. CDR3 in amino acids: CACDALGDSSSGNTDKLIF. As DNA, the CDR3 is TGTGCCTGTGACGCGCTGGGGGATTCTTCGTCGGGCAACACCGATAAACTCATCTTT.

This clone was observed a handful of times. A read error likely explains why the TCRdb protein, taken from a much larger clone, differs from this DNA's translation at residue 4; the protein shown is translated from the DNA. The genes are TRDV2 and TRDJ1; 13 bases match TRDD3. Germline values: CDR1 GEAIGNYY, CDR2 EKD. This CDR3 has 17 amino acids. The CDR3 region has the DNA TGTGCCTGTGGCACCCTTACTGGGGGATACGCGTCCGATAAACTCATCTTT. This sequence encodes CACGTLTGGYASDKLIF.